This record concerns one T cell receptor (beta chain) sequence. Under the authors' procedure: Estimation of nucleated cell counts relied on the amplification of reference gene primers. Measured with immunoSEQ multiplex PCR; TCRdb has only the in-frame clones, and not every one. That table gives V, J and clone size, and the DNA gave D and trimming. The sample carries roughly 150,000 clones, 70% to 90% recorded once. This entry belongs to a study of blood T cell repertoires in COVID-19. Study in general: T cells, B-cell-depleted T cells, or PBMCs supplied cDNA or gDNA.

V was trimmed by 5 bases and J by 4 bases, leaving 7 bases between them. Germline V lookup: CDR1 SEHNR, CDR2 FQNEAQ (reference sequence). The CDR3 length is 12 residues. The chain couples TRBV7-9 to TRBJ2-3, with D hard to call. This receptor was identified in a man aged 45-65 years who had recovered from COVID-19. The sequencing input was peripheral blood. The CDR3 DNA reads TGTGCCAGCAGCCCACTGGCAGATACGCAGTATTTT. Translated, it gives CASSPLADTQYF.